These 3 T cell receptor beta chains were sequenced from one sample in a study of T-cell reconstitution after alpha-beta-depleted transplantation in children. Using unique molecular identifiers, the investigators prepared the TCRbeta library. MiXCR, applied by TCRdb to the PCR reads, yields one record per CDR3 protein. The table lists 90,000 to 100,000 distinct CDR3 sequences, around a quarter of them singletons. Sequences were derived from PBMCs, sampled before TCRalphabeta/CD19-depleted stem cell transplant. These receptors originate from a boy under 10 years old with acute lymphoblastic leukemia, due to receive a stem cell transplant.

This clonotype has a handful of counts. J is TRBJ2-3 and V is TRBV24-1; 7 nucleotides align to TRBD1. Per germline, CDR1 KGHDR and CDR2 SFDVKD. The CDR3 has 17 residues. With 4 bases clipped from V and 5 bases from J, the junction kept 14 bases outside the gene matches. As DNA, the CDR3 is TGTGCCACCAGTGACCCCGGGGCAGGGGGAAGACGAGATACGCAGTATTTT. This encodes CATSDPGAGGRRDTQYF.

A few counts support this clonotype. The rearrangement uses TRBV12-3 or TRBV12-4 and TRBJ1-1; no firm D call. CDR3 length: 13 amino acids. V lost 4 bases, J lost 0 bases, and 6 bases lay in between. CDR3 coding DNA: TGTGCCAGCAGTTCTCTCTTGAACACTGAAGCTTTCTTT. It translates to CASSSLLNTEAFF.

J is TRBJ1-2 and V is TRBV10-3, with a possible D match to TRBD1 (6 bases). The CDR3 contains 12 residues. The V end was cut by 3 bases, the J end by 7 bases, with 9 bases between. Germline V gene lookup returns CDR1 ENHRY and CDR2 SYGVKD. CDR3 in amino acids: CAISDGGGGYTF. In DNA form, the CDR3 reads TGTGCCATCAGTGACGGAGGGGGTGGCTACACCTTC.